The subject of this entry is one T cell receptor beta chain. Its antigen is unknown. TCRdb keeps only in-frame clones here, not all; method: immunoSEQ multiplex PCR. The sample contains over 110,000 clones, about 92% of which appear only once. This entry is derived from a study of T cell responses to AZD1222 COVID-19 vaccine. Whole-study findings and limits: Only five or six people who got AZD1222 tested seropositive at baseline. White British people made up most donors, females outnumbered males, and clonal diversity was possibly underestimated.

Trimming left V 2 bases short and J 2 bases short, with 6 bases between. CDR1 is SGHDT and CDR2 is YYEEEE in the germline V gene. The CDR3 length is 13 residues. Here the sequenced sample was peripheral blood, taken on day 0 of AZD1222 vaccination. The TCR sequence derives from an adult in good health. This chain joins TRBV5-6 and TRBJ2-3, with D tentatively TRBD2 (5 bases). The CDR3 DNA sequence: TGTGCCAGCAGCTTCGGGGACACAGATACGCAGTATTTT. Protein sequence: CASSFGDTDTQYF.